The T cell receptor (beta chain) described here comes from a study of monozygotic twins with cystic fibrosis. Study-wide results and limits: Shared CDR3 numbers were not associated with age, concordance or severity. In 13 of 16 pairs, V gene usage was closest to the co-twin's. Low clonality (median around 0.0095) suggested a mostly naive repertoire.

Sequenced by immunoSEQ multiplex PCR; TCRdb stores in-frame clones only, minus some. The sample carries some 30,000 clones, more than 85% recorded once. Note on this clone: Its target is not known.

The CDR3 consists of 13 residues. V lost 2 bases to trimming and J lost 2 bases, with 4 bases between them. The germline V gene has CDR1 SGHTA and CDR2 FQGNSA. This clonotype was sampled from a girl aged 2 to 9 with cystic fibrosis. The V call is TRBV7-2, the J call TRBJ2-1; no definite D call. Sequencing was done on a sample of blood. In DNA, the CDR3 is TGTGCCAGCAGCTTACTAGCCTACAATGAGCAGTTCTTC. This codes for CASSLLAYNEQFF.